This TCR beta chain was identified during a study of blood T cell repertoires in COVID-19 (TCRdb year 2020). With respect to the entire study: The collaborator samples originated in the United States, Italy and Spain and spanned the acute and convalescent phases of COVID-19. The prospective study material was composed of cDNA or gDNA derived from T cells, B-cell-depleted T cells, or PBMCs. The dataset comprised deeply sampled blood TCRbeta repertoires from subjects exposed to, actively infected with, or recovered from COVID-19. A freely available public database, intended as a resource for researchers studying the immune response to SARS-CoV-2, is where the repertoires were released. Samples were obtained from the ongoing ImmuneRACE study (first 160 participants) and from about 1,300 subjects provided by 6 global collaborators. Sample metadata almost always included a de-identified subject ID, COVID-19 status, age in years and sex. HLA class I and class II types, where available, came from metadata supplied by the sample provider rather than from assay-based typing.

Overall study outcomes, separate from this receptor: The amount of clinical and demographic metadata varied by source and participant and was provided uncurated.

Participants in the prospective study were aged about 18 to 100 years, lived in about two dozen United States geographic areas, and enrolled through a virtual design. Cohort assignment in the prospective study relied on participant-reported clinical history from a screening survey and a study questionnaire. In the prospective study, mobile phlebotomists collected whole blood, serum and a nasopharyngeal or oropharyngeal swab from each participant. Prospective study participants could optionally give additional blood draws and questionnaires over an approximately 2-month period. Prospective study blood samples were shipped either frozen or at room temperature before DNA extraction. Note on this clone: Its cognate antigen has yet to be identified. Per-nucleotide qualities are absent, and no much larger clonotype sits a single base away.

TCRbeta CDR3 regions were amplified from genomic DNA by means of the immunoSEQ Assay, a bias-controlled multiplex PCR. The paper's data handling went like this. Nucleated cell counts per sample were estimated from amplification of reference gene primers within the assay. Sequence reads were collapsed and filtered to measure the absolute abundance of every unique TCRbeta CDR3 rearrangement. For each sample, productive Simpson clonality was calculated as the square root of Simpson's diversity index over productive rearrangements. This immuneACCESS table, as held by TCRdb, lists in-frame sequences with V and J called but not all clones. Of the missing ones, under half trace to an unresolved V gene in checked studies; the others have no known cause. The V and J calls and clone size are taken from that table; D and trimming were inferred from the DNA. The sample yields some 200,000 clones; about 76% were counted once. Approximately 9% of the sample comes from the top ten.

Trimming removed 3 bases from V and 2 bases from J; the gene matches leave 3 bases unexplained. According to the germline V gene, CDR1 reads MDHEN and CDR2 reads SYDVKM. The cysteine opens and the phenylalanine closes a CDR3 of 14 amino acids. Only the CDR3 region is kept as DNA, spanning 42 bases read in frame from base 1. The sequence was obtained from a woman between 45 and 65 years old with acute COVID-19. The specimen was PBMCs or T cells enriched from blood (not recorded which). The receptor chain draws on TRBV28 and TRBJ1-2, with 7 bases aligning to TRBD1. Here is the DNA: TGTGCCAGCAGTTTCGGGACAGCGAACTATGGCTACACCTTC. Its translation reads: CASSFGTANYGYTF.